These T cell receptor beta chains were read from a single sample in a study of cytomegalovirus exposure and HLA in healthy donors. Data came from immunoSEQ multiplex PCR; TCRdb stores just in-frame clones and leaves some out. The repertoire holds around 100,000 clones, around four fifths seen once, with about 6.8% in the top ten. The sample was PBMCs. These receptors came from a man aged 30 to 45 in good health and CMV-seronegative. Each CDR3 is given with its conserved first and last residue. A D gene is named only where the DNA matches it firmly. Clone size is shown for a subset of rows, as once, few, many or a class of expanded clone.

.,TRBV5-6,.,TRBJ1-2,TGTGCCAGCAGCTTACTACATCATGGCTACACCTTC,CASSLLHHGYTF
.,TRBV6-1,.,TRBJ1-2,TGTGCCAGCAGTCCAGGGGCCAGGGTTAACTATGGCTACACCTTC,CASSPGARVNYGYTF
.,TRBV4-1,TRBD2,TRBJ2-1,TGCGCCAGCAGCCAAGAATCGGTCCTAGCGGGAGAGGGGAATGAGCAGTTCTTC,CASSQESVLAGEGNEQFF
.,TRBV6-6,.,TRBJ1-1,TGTGCCAGCAGTTACTCCAAGGGGGACACTGAAGCTTTCTTT,CASSYSKGDTEAFF
.,TRBV30,TRBD1,TRBJ2-7,TGTGCCTGGAGGGGGGACAGCATAGTAACCTACGAGCAGTACTTC,CAWRGDSIVTYEQYF
.,TRBV30,.,TRBJ2-2,TGTGCCTGGAGGGGCATCACGAACACCGGGGAGCTGTTTTTT,CAWRGITNTGELFF
once,TRBV12-5,TRBD2,TRBJ2-3,TGTGCTAGTGGTTTGGGATCGCTAGCGGGAGGTTACACAGATACGCAGTATTTT,CASGLGSLAGGYTDTQYF
.,TRBV18,.,TRBJ1-5,TGTGCCAGCTCACCATTGTCGGGGAGGAATCAGCCCCAGCATTTT,CASSPLSGRNQPQHF
once,TRBV9,TRBD2,TRBJ2-5,TGTGCCAGCAGCGGCGGCGGACTAGCGGGGGGTCGGGGAGAGACCCAGTACTTC,CASSGGGLAGGRGETQYF
.,TRBV18,TRBD2,TRBJ2-3,TGTGCCAGCTCACCGGGGCTAGCGGGAGGAGATACGCAGTATTTT,CASSPGLAGGDTQYF
.,TRBV30,.,TRBJ2-7,TGTGCCTGGAGTTTAGCCAGTATAGGTTACGAGCAGTACTTC,CAWSLASIGYEQYF
few,TRBV6-5,.,TRBJ1-3,TGTGCCAGCAGGGCTACAGCCCAGGGTGGAAACACCATATATTTT,CASRATAQGGNTIYF
.,TRBV15,TRBD1,TRBJ1-2,TGTGCCACCAGCAGAGAGGGACAGGGGAGGAACTATGGCTACACCTTC,CATSREGQGRNYGYTF
.,TRBV7-8,.,TRBJ2-7,TGTGCCAGCAGCTTAGTTCCCCCCACGGCGGGGTTCTCCTACGAGCAGTACTTC,CASSLVPPTAGFSYEQYF
.,TRBV9,TRBD1,TRBJ1-1,TGTGCCAGCAGCCATCCGGGACAGGGACCAAACACTGAAGCTTTCTTT,CASSHPGQGPNTEAFF
.,TRBV5-1,TRBD2,TRBJ2-5,TGCGCCAGCAGCCCCGGGAGGGGTTCGCTCTGGGAGCAGTACTTC,CASSPGRGSLWEQYF
.,TRBV2,.,TRBJ1-5,TGTGCCAGCAGTGACTCGGGAGGTCAGCCCCAGCATTTT,CASSDSGGQPQHF
.,TRBV7-9,TRBD1,TRBJ2-7,TGTGCCAGCAGCCAGAGGGACAGGGAGTACTTC,CASSQRDREYF
once,TRBV5-1,TRBD1,TRBJ2-1,TGCGCCAGCAGCACCGGGACAGGGGGTCTCAATGAGCAGTTCTTC,CASSTGTGGLNEQFF
.,TRBV28,.,TRBJ1-1,TGTGCCAGCACCCCAAAGGGGGGGGCCCGGCTCCTTCGTGAAGCTTTCTTT,CASTPKGGARLLREAFF
.,TRBV9,TRBD1,TRBJ1-1,TGTGCCAGCAGCGTCACAGGGGGTAATGAAGCTTTCTTT,CASSVTGGNEAFF
.,TRBV5-4,TRBD1,TRBJ2-5,TGTGCCAGCAGCCGGGACAGGCAAGAGACCCAGTACTTC,CASSRDRQETQYF
few,TRBV29-1,TRBD2,TRBJ2-3,TGCAGCGTTGAAGAAAAAGGCGCGGGAGGGCAGGAAGATACGCAGTATTTT,CSVEEKGAGGQEDTQYF
.,TRBV5-1,.,TRBJ1-2,TGCGCCAGCAGCCCGGAGGTACAGGGATTGGGCGGCTACACCTTC,CASSPEVQGLGGYTF
.,TRBV7-2,.,TRBJ1-2,TGTGCCAGCAGCTTAGGTAGAACCGTCTATGGCTACACCTTC,CASSLGRTVYGYTF
.,TRBV30,.,TRBJ1-4,TGTGCCTGGAGTCTCCGACTTCCCGACTCAACTAATGAAAAACTGTTTTTT,CAWSLRLPDSTNEKLFF
.,TRBV18,.,TRBJ1-6,TGTGCCAGCTCACCACTTCCTAGGCAGGGCAATTCACCCCTCCACTTT,CASSPLPRQGNSPLHF
.,TRBV6-4,.,TRBJ2-1,TGTGCCAGCAGTGGGGGGGACGGTTACAATGAGCAGTTCTTC,CASSGGDGYNEQFF
once,TRBV7-9,TRBD1,TRBJ2-1,TGTGCCAGTACTCATCCCGCGGACAGGCTGGGAAATGAGCAGTTCTTC,CASTHPADRLGNEQFF
.,TRBV6-5,.,TRBJ1-1,TGTGCCAGCAGTTACGGGGCACGGAACACTGAAGCTTTCTTT,CASSYGARNTEAFF
.,TRBV6-1,.,TRBJ2-7,TGTGCCAGCAGTGAAGTCGACGAGCAGTACTTC,CASSEVDEQYF
.,TRBV27,TRBD2,TRBJ2-5,TGTGCCAGCAGTCGGGGACTAGCGGGACAAGAGACCCAGTACTTC,CASSRGLAGQETQYF
.,TRBV7-9,TRBD2,TRBJ2-5,TGTGCCAGCAGCTCCCGGGGCGGGGGAGAAGAGACCCAGTACTTC,CASSSRGGGEETQYF
.,TRBV10-2,.,TRBJ1-2,TGCGCCAGCAGGCTACAGGTCCCTAACTATGGCTACACCTTC,CASRLQVPNYGYTF
.,TRBV6-5,.,TRBJ1-1,TGTGCCAGCAGTCTTAGAGGCGTCACTGAAGCTTTCTTT,CASSLRGVTEAFF
.,TRBV4-1,TRBD1,TRBJ1-6,TGCGCCAGCAGCCGGGACAGGGGCAATTCACCCCTCCACTTT,CASSRDRGNSPLHF
.,TRBV27,.,TRBJ2-1,TGTGCCAGCAGTTTGCAGGGCAGTGAGCAGTTCTTC,CASSLQGSEQFF
.,TRBV14,.,TRBJ2-7,TGTGCCAGCAGCCAAAACTCCGAGCAGTACTTC,CASSQNSEQYF
.,TRBV6-5,.,TRBJ1-4,TGTGCCAGCAGGGTAGGACAGATCGGTGAAAAACTGTTTTTT,CASRVGQIGEKLFF
.,TRBV5-4,.,TRBJ1-6,TGTGCCAGCAGCCGGGTCAATTCACCCCTCCACTTT,CASSRVNSPLHF
.,TRBV10-3,TRBD1,TRBJ2-7,TGTGCCATCAGTGAGTGGGACAGGGGCCTTAACGAGCAGTACTTC,CAISEWDRGLNEQYF
.,TRBV5-6,TRBD1,TRBJ2-7,TGTGCCAGCAGCTTAGGAGGACAGGGAAACTTCTACGAGCAGTACTTC,CASSLGGQGNFYEQYF
few,TRBV30,.,TRBJ1-1,TGTGCCTGGAGTAACAGGGACACTGAAGCTTTCTTT,CAWSNRDTEAFF
.,TRBV27,.,TRBJ1-1,TGTGCCAGCAGTTTATCTGGTAATGGCGGGGGGTATGATGTATACACTGAAGCTTTCTTT,CASSLSGNGGGYDVYTEAFF
.,TRBV18,.,TRBJ2-7,TGTGCCAGCTCACCAGCAGGTAACTCCTACGAGCAGTACTTC,CASSPAGNSYEQYF
.,TRBV28,TRBD1,TRBJ1-3,TGTGCCAGCAGTTCCAGGGGGACGATACGCACCATATATTTT,CASSSRGTIRTIYF
.,TRBV25-1,.,TRBJ2-7,TGTGCCAGCAGTGATTTATACCCTTCCAGCGAGCAGTACTTC,CASSDLYPSSEQYF
.,TRBV2,.,TRBJ1-1,TGTGCCAGCTTGGTCAACCGCCGCCGGGACACTGAAGCTTTCTTT,CASLVNRRRDTEAFF
few,TRBV5-1,.,TRBJ2-1,TGCGCCAGCAGCCAGAGCGGAAGCTCCTACAATGAGCAGTTCTTC,CASSQSGSSYNEQFF
.,TRBV2,.,TRBJ2-7,TGTGCCAGCAGTGAGGCTGGCTCTAGCTACGAGCAGTACTTC,CASSEAGSSYEQYF
.,TRBV15,.,TRBJ1-1,TGTGCCACCAGCAGAGATCGACAGGAGAACACTGAAGCTTTCTTT,CATSRDRQENTEAFF
.,TRBV5-1,TRBD1,TRBJ2-7,TGCGCCAGCAGCTGGGACAGGGGGCTGAGCGAGCAGTACTTC,CASSWDRGLSEQYF
.,TRBV7-7,TRBD1,TRBJ2-1,TGTGCCAGCAGCGGCTCTTTTGGGACAGGGGGCGGTGAGCAGTTCTTC,CASSGSFGTGGGEQFF
large,TRBV28,.,TRBJ1-4,TGTGCCACCAGCGTTGGTCAGGGGCGGGAAAAACTGTTTTTT,CATSVGQGREKLFF
.,TRBV29-1,TRBD1,TRBJ1-5,TGCAGCGTTGGAGGGGGCAGGCAGCCCCAGCATTTT,CSVGGGRQPQHF
.,TRBV19,TRBD2,TRBJ2-1,TGTGCCAGTAGCCCAATCGGGACTAGCGGGAGTTTCGATGAGCAGTTCTTC,CASSPIGTSGSFDEQFF
.,TRBV7-2,.,TRBJ1-2,TGTGCCAGCAGCATCTATGGAGGGGTTGGCTACACCTTC,CASSIYGGVGYTF
.,TRBV27,TRBD1,TRBJ2-7,TGTGCCAGCAGTCAAACGCCGAGGGGGCCAGACGAGCAGTACTTC,CASSQTPRGPDEQYF
.,TRBV7-2,.,TRBJ2-7,TGTGCCAGCAGCTTAGTGACAGACTACGAGCAGTACTTC,CASSLVTDYEQYF
few,TRBV7-8,.,TRBJ2-3,TGTGCCAGCAGCTTAGTAGGGGCAGGCAGCACAGATACGCAGTATTTT,CASSLVGAGSTDTQYF